The 28 T cell receptor beta chains below all came from one sample that was sequenced in a study of shared clonotypes between healthy human individuals. TCRdb's copy holds only in-frame clones and misses some; the assay was immunoSEQ multiplex PCR. Seen here are approximately 500,000 clones, about 96% observed once, and the top ten hold approximately 0.06%. The material sequenced was naive CD4+ T cells sorted from blood. The subset denotes: CD45RA+ positively selected. The receptors were gathered from a woman in her twenties or thirties in good health.

The chain carries TRBV10-3 and TRBJ2-1; D gene unclear. Germline V gene data show CDR1 as ENHRY and CDR2 as SYGVKD. Trimming cost V 8 bases and J 5 bases, with 10 bases left between them. The CDR3 runs to 12 residues. The CDR3 sequence is CAIQKNNNEQFF. CDR3 bases: TGTGCCATCCAAAAGAATAACAATGAGCAGTTCTTC.

J is TRBJ2-7 and V is TRBV5-6; possibly TRBD1 for D (6 bases). Per the germline V gene, CDR1 is SGHDT and CDR2 is YYEEEE. This CDR3 region has 14 residues. V was pared by 3 bases and J by 1 base, with 11 bases between. Written as DNA, the CDR3 is TGTGCCAGCAGCTCCGCCAGGGGTTCCTACGAGCAGTACTTC. Its protein is CASSSARGSYEQYF.

The chain links TRBV11-1 to TRBJ1-2; D may be TRBD1 (5 bases). This CDR3 is built from 16 residues. V lost 1 base and J 2 bases, leaving 14 bases between the germline ends. In germline, CDR1 is SGHAT, CDR2 FQDESV (reference sequence). This CDR3 reads CASSLGQEAGNYGYTF. In DNA form, the CDR3 reads TGTGCCAGCAGCTTAGGGCAGGAAGCAGGGAACTATGGCTACACCTTC.

The chain has TRBV19 and TRBJ1-1; D may be TRBD1 (6 bases). In germline, CDR1 is LNHDA, CDR2 SQIVND (reference sequence). The CDR3 length is 15 residues. Trimming took off 7 bases at V and 2 bases at J, with 17 bases between the two ends. CDR3 sequence reads: CASKSTGSSNTEAFF. In DNA form, the CDR3 reads TGTGCCAGTAAATCCACAGGGTCCTCTAACACTGAAGCTTTCTTT.

This chain connects TRBV11-2 to TRBJ1-2; D gene ambiguous. The V and J ends lost 4 bases and 0 bases respectively, with 12 bases between them. CDR3 size: 15 residues. Germline V gene lookup returns CDR1 SGHAT and CDR2 FQNNGV. CDR3 coding DNA: TGTGCCAGCAGCTCGACGGACGGCTCTAACTATGGCTACACCTTC. As protein: CASSSTDGSNYGYTF.

V usage is TRBV2 and J usage is TRBJ1-5; D uncertain. The length of the CDR3 is 14 residues. Trimming took off 6 bases at V and 3 bases at J, with 12 bases between the two ends. Germline CDR1 and CDR2: SNHLY and FYNNEI. This chain's CDR3 is CASRRELDNQPQHF. CDR3 DNA sequence: TGTGCCAGCAGAAGAGAGTTAGACAATCAGCCCCAGCATTTT.

CDR3 nucleotides: TGTGCCAGCAGTTTATATCGACAGGGCAATCAGCCCCAGCATTTT. Its translation: CASSLYRQGNQPQHF. The rearrangement joins TRBV28 to TRBJ1-5; a possible D gene is TRBD1 (6 bases). The CDR3 totals 15 residues. Germline-derived CDR1 and CDR2 are MDHEN and SYDVKM. Trimming removed 1 base at V and 2 bases at J, with 9 bases between. Full variable domain (missing parts from reference TRBV28 and TRBJ1-5): DVKVTQSSRYLVKRTGEKVFLECVQDMDHENMFWYRQDPGLGLRLIYFSYDVKMKEKGDIPEGYSVSREKKERFSLILESASTNQTSMYLCASSLYRQGNQPQHFGDGTRLSIL.

This chain uses TRBV28 with TRBJ2-5; the D gene is possibly TRBD2 (6 bases). The germline CDR1 and CDR2 sequences are MDHEN and SYDVKM. V shed 7 bases and J shed 5 bases, with 20 bases lying between them. The CDR3 is 15 residues long. The CDR3: CASKEEAAGRETQYF. CDR3 in DNA: TGTGCCAGCAAGGAAGAGGCCGCGGGGAGGGAGACCCAGTACTTC. Based on the CDR3 plus reference TRBV28 and TRBJ2-5, the full variable domain is DVKVTQSSRYLVKRTGEKVFLECVQDMDHENMFWYRQDPGLGLRLIYFSYDVKMKEKGDIPEGYSVSREKKERFSLILESASTNQTSMYLCASKEEAAGRETQYFGPGTRLLVL.

The J gene is TRBJ1-1, the V gene TRBV18; D is uncertain. The CDR3 is 13 residues long. Germline V gene data show CDR1 as KGHSH and CDR2 as LQKENI. V dropped 3 bases and J dropped 6 bases, with 11 bases sitting between them. CDR3 loop: CASSPPSLPEAFF. Here the CDR3 DNA reads TGTGCCAGCTCACCCCCCTCCCTCCCTGAAGCTTTCTTT. The whole variable domain, filled in from reference TRBV18 and TRBJ1-1, reads NAGVMQNPRHLVRRRGQEARLRCSPMKGHSHVYWYRQLPEEGLKFMVYLQKENIIDESGMPKERFSAEFPKEGPSILRIQQVVRGDSAAYFCASSPPSLPEAFFGQGTRLTVV.

The chain employs TRBV7-8 and TRBJ2-7; 9 bases align to TRBD2. The germline V gene has CDR1 SGHVS and CDR2 FQNEAQ. Losses at the gene ends were 0 bases for V and 7 bases for J; bases not matched to a gene: 13. This CDR3 contains 17 residues. The CDR3 spells CASSLAAWVAGAGEQYF. The CDR3 nucleotides read TGTGCCAGCAGCTTAGCGGCATGGGTAGCGGGGGCGGGGGAGCAGTACTTC.

The chain uses TRBV5-6 and TRBJ2-7; D could derive from TRBD1 or TRBD2 (5 bases each). Germline V gene sequence: CDR1 SGHDT, CDR2 YYEEEE. The CDR3 totals 16 residues. Trimming left V 4 bases short and J 1 base short, with 18 bases between. The CDR3 loop reads CASSRGLGTQSYEQYF. The CDR3 coding sequence is TGTGCCAGCAGCCGAGGGTTAGGGACGCAATCCTACGAGCAGTACTTC.

The V gene is TRBV28, the J gene TRBJ2-1, with 14 nucleotides matching TRBD2. Germline V gene sequence: CDR1 MDHEN, CDR2 SYDVKM. The trim removed 4 bases at V and 8 bases at J, leaving 4 bases unmatched. This CDR3 contains 15 residues. The CDR3 region is CASSSPGLAGDEQFF. In DNA, the CDR3 is TGTGCCAGCAGTTCTCCGGGACTAGCGGGAGATGAGCAGTTCTTC.

V gene TRBV30 combines with J gene TRBJ2-7; D may be TRBD1 (6 bases). V lost 0 bases, J lost 1 base, and 19 bases lay in between. The CDR3 consists of 17 residues. Per germline, CDR1 GTSNPN and CDR2 SVGIG (reference sequence). As DNA, the CDR3 is TGTGCCTGGAGTGTACGGACAGTCCCAACACTATCCTACGAGCAGTACTTC. Translated: CAWSVRTVPTLSYEQYF.

The chain combines TRBV4-1 with TRBJ2-7; D is perhaps TRBD2 (6 bases). The V gene lost 4 bases and the J gene lost 4 bases, with 14 bases spanning the gap. Germline V CDR1 and CDR2: MGHRA, YSYEKL. CDR3 size: 14 residues. The CDR3 coding sequence is TGCGCCAGCAGCCGGGTCGGAGGGAAATACGAGCAGTACTTC. Residues: CASSRVGGKYEQYF.

This chain connects TRBV13 to TRBJ2-4; D not resolved. Germline V lookup: CDR1 PRHDT, CDR2 FYEKMQ (reference sequence). CDR3 size: 17 residues. Deletions cut 1 base from V and 2 bases from J, with 15 bases between. In DNA form, the CDR3 reads TGTGCCAGCAGCTTAGTTTTAGGCAGCTCTTCCAAAAACATTCAGTACTTC. Protein sequence: CASSLVLGSSSKNIQYF.

CDR3 in DNA: TGCGCCAGCAGCAGCGGGACTAGGGCCTTCAATGAGCAGTTCTTC. The encoded protein is CASSSGTRAFNEQFF. The chain couples TRBV5-1 to TRBJ2-1; 8 bases are a match to TRBD2. V dropped 4 bases and J dropped 6; count of bases not matched to a gene: 9. Germline lookup yields CDR1 SGHRS and CDR2 YFSETQ. The CDR3 runs to 15 residues.

The V call is TRBV11-2, the J call TRBJ2-5; the match to TRBD2 covers 9 bases. CDR3 length: 16 amino acids. Trimming removed 1 base from V and 4 bases from J; junction bases left unmatched: 7. Germline CDR1 SGHAT, CDR2 FQNNGV. The CDR3 sequence is CASSLVAGEVGETQYF. CDR3 DNA: TGTGCCAGCAGCTTAGTAGCGGGAGAAGTAGGAGAGACCCAGTACTTC.

This clone occurred once. The rearrangement joins TRBV28 to TRBJ2-5, with D tentatively TRBD2 (6 bases). Germline CDR1 reads MDHEN; CDR2 reads SYDVKM. The ends were cut back, 5 bases at V and 2 bases at J, with 18 bases in the middle. There are 16 residues in the CDR3. The DNA for the CDR3 is TGTGCCAGCAGTCCGCGACTAGTTATGAGTCAAGAGACCCAGTACTTC. This codes for CASSPRLVMSQETQYF.

V and J are TRBV2 and TRBJ2-7; D gene unclear. Deletions cut 4 bases from V and 6 bases from J, with 7 bases between. Germline V lookup: CDR1 SNHLY, CDR2 FYNNEI. The CDR3 totals 11 residues. The CDR3 here is CASSGRLEQYF. The CDR3 region has the DNA TGTGCCAGCAGTGGCAGGCTCGAGCAGTACTTC.

J is TRBJ2-1 and V is TRBV7-9; 7 bases align to TRBD1. Per the germline V gene, CDR1 is SEHNR and CDR2 is FQNEAQ (reference sequence). There are 16 residues in the CDR3. V was pared by 6 bases and J by 0 bases, with 8 bases of the junction left unmatched. CDR3 loop: CASRIQGRTSYNEQFF. CDR3 sequence (DNA): TGTGCCAGCAGAATACAGGGGCGTACCTCCTACAATGAGCAGTTCTTC.

The chain recombines TRBV19 with TRBJ2-1; D perhaps matches TRBD2 (6 bases). V was trimmed by 1 base and J by 1 base, leaving 14 bases between them. The CDR3 loop spans 17 amino acids. Germline V gives CDR1 LNHDA, CDR2 SQIVND (reference sequence). The chain's CDR3 is CASSIGLSGSSYNEQFF. CDR3 in DNA: TGTGCCAGTAGTATAGGTCTTAGCGGATCATCCTACAATGAGCAGTTCTTC.

The chain carries TRBV28 and TRBJ2-7; TRBD2 agrees at 7 bases. The CDR3 is made up of 15 amino acids. Germline loops: CDR1 MDHEN, CDR2 SYDVKM. Trimming cost V 4 bases and J 0 bases; bases outside gene matches: 6. The CDR3 sequence is CASSWEGRASYEQYF. DNA of the CDR3: TGTGCCAGCAGTTGGGAGGGAAGGGCCTCCTACGAGCAGTACTTC.

This clone came up once. The rearrangement joins TRBV2 to TRBJ2-2; TRBD1 or TRBD2 may be the D gene (5 bases each). This CDR3 is 15 amino acids long. CDR1 is SNHLY, CDR2 FYNNEI, per germline. The V end lost 6 bases, the J end lost 5 bases, and 16 bases lay between the germline ends. The CDR3 region has the DNA TGTGCCAGCAGGGGCGGGCAGGGTATAACCGGGGAGCTGTTTTTT. Its translation is CASRGGQGITGELFF.

CDR3 amino acids: CASSPTVLSYEQYF. CDR3 sequence (DNA): TGTGCCAGCTCACCAACAGTTCTCTCCTACGAGCAGTACTTC. V is TRBV18 and J is TRBJ2-7; D unclear. The V and J ends lost 2 bases and 0 bases respectively, with 8 bases between them. Germline V lookup: CDR1 KGHSH, CDR2 LQKENI. The CDR3 covers 14 residues.

J is TRBJ2-7 and V is TRBV11-3, with 9 bases that match TRBD2. Per germline, CDR1 SGHNT and CDR2 YENEEA. CDR3 length: 18 amino acids. V shed 0 bases and J 0 bases; nucleotides not matched to a gene: 9. CDR3 amino acids: CASSLEGLAVRCSYEQYF. The DNA of the CDR3 is TGTGCCAGCAGCTTAGAGGGACTAGCAGTTAGGTGCTCCTACGAGCAGTACTTC. The whole variable domain, remainder taken from reference TRBV11-3 and TRBJ2-7, is EAGVVQSPRYKIIEKKQPVAFWCNPISGHNTLYWYLQNLGQGPELLIRYENEEAVDDSQLPKDRFSAERLKGVDSTLKIQPAELGDSAVYLCASSLEGLAVRCSYEQYFGPGTRLTVT.

The chain employs TRBV6-5 and TRBJ1-2, with no clear D. Trimming pared 0 bases from V and 0 bases from J, leaving 5 bases between. CDR1 and CDR2 (germline): MNHEY, SVGAGI. CDR3 size: 14 residues. The CDR3 loop is CASSYSGANYGYTF. The CDR3 DNA reads TGTGCCAGCAGTTACTCCGGGGCTAACTATGGCTACACCTTC.

The J gene is TRBJ1-6, the V gene TRBV14, with D tentatively TRBD1 (5 bases). This CDR3 region has 15 residues. Germline V gene data show CDR1 as SGHDN and CDR2 as FVKESK. The V and J ends lost 2 bases and 6 bases respectively, with 11 bases between them. The CDR3 DNA reads as TGTGCCAGCAGCCAATTAGGGGAGCCTAATTCACCCCTCCACTTT. This translates into CASSQLGEPNSPLHF.

This chain's CDR3 is CASSPRDRESYEQYF. In nucleotides, the CDR3 is TGTGCCAGCAGCCCCCGGGACAGGGAATCCTACGAGCAGTACTTC. The gene calls are TRBV9 and TRBJ2-5; TRBD1 matches at 9 bases. The tail of the sequence fits TRBJ2-7 better, so the J call may be wrong. Germline V gene lookup returns CDR1 SGDLS and CDR2 YYNGEE. This CDR3 contains 15 residues.